This TCR beta chain was identified during a study of T cell responses to AZD1222 COVID-19 vaccine. Study-wide points: Sampled repertoires all dated from after the peak T cell response.

The assay was immunoSEQ multiplex PCR, and TCRdb's table has in-frame clones only and misses some. The sample contains some 140,000 clones, 70% to 90% of which appear only once. Remarks on this clone: The antigen remains unidentified.

Germline values: CDR1 SQVTM, CDR2 ANQGSEA. Trimming left V 3 bases short and J 0 bases short, with 8 bases between. This CDR3 comprises 13 residues. The sequence was obtained from an adult in good health. Source: peripheral blood, taken on day 0 of AZD1222 vaccination. The rearrangement links TRBV29-1 to TRBJ1-2; D not certain. DNA of the CDR3: TGCAGCGTTGAGACCAGTCCTAACTATGGCTACACCTTC. It specifies CSVETSPNYGYTF.